This T cell receptor (beta chain) was documented in a study of blood T cell repertoires in COVID-19. At the level of the study: COVID-19 samples from acute and convalescent phases originated in the United States, Italy and Spain. Sample material is recorded as cDNA or gDNA derived from T cells, B-cell-depleted T cells, or PBMCs.

Seattle researchers signed up patients amid active infection and tracked them longitudinally. Trimming stripped 7 bases from V and 6 bases from J, with 16 bases between. Germline values: CDR1 SQVTM, CDR2 ANQGSEA. This CDR3 is 12 amino acids long. Per the study methods: Quantification of nucleated cells was approximated via reference gene primer amplification. The assay was immunoSEQ multiplex PCR, and TCRdb's table has in-frame clones only and misses some. The V and J calls and clone size are taken from that table; D and trimming were inferred from the DNA. The sample lists 250,000 to 300,000 clones, about 87% seen once, with around 9.6% in the top ten.

What was sequenced was peripheral blood. The chain is built from TRBV29-1 and TRBJ2-7, with D possibly being TRBD2 (6 bases). The source is a woman in her seventies with COVID-19, enrolled during active disease. Here the CDR3 DNA reads TGCAGCGGACGGGAGCCGATTGGCGAGCAGTACTTC. Protein sequence: CSGREPIGEQYF.